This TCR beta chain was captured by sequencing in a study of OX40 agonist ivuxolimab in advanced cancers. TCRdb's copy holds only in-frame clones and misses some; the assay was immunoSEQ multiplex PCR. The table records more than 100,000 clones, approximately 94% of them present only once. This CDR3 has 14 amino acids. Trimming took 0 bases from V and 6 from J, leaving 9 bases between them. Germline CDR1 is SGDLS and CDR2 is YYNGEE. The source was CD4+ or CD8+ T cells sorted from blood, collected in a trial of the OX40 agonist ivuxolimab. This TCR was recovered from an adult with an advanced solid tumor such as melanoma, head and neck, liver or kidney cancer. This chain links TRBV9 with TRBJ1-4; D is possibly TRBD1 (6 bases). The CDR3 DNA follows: TGTGCCAGCAGCGTAGAGGGGGGTCATGAAAAACTGTTTTTT. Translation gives CASSVEGGHEKLFF.